This record concerns one T cell receptor beta chain sequence. These data originate in a study of T-cell memory formation after mild COVID-19. TCRdb re-derived calls from the 5' RACE reads in MiXCR, one entry per CDR3 protein. The sample comprises 450,000 to 700,000 distinct CDR3 sequences, more than 15% of which are singletons, and approximately 12% rests with the top ten. Specimen: PBMCs or a T cell subset sorted from them (not recorded which). The TCR originated in an adult woman who had mild COVID-19 (a few samples of this study predate the infection). Cell type and time point are not known.

The CDR3 bases are TGTGCCAGCAGCACCCGATCTAGAGTCCCCACAGATACGCAGTATTTT. This encodes CASSTRSRVPTDTQYF. The V call is TRBV7-9, the J call TRBJ2-3; D gene uncertain. Per germline, CDR1 SEHNR and CDR2 FQNEAQ (reference sequence). The CDR3 loop spans 16 amino acids. Trimming shortened V by 5 bases and J by 2 bases, and 17 bases separated the two germline ends.